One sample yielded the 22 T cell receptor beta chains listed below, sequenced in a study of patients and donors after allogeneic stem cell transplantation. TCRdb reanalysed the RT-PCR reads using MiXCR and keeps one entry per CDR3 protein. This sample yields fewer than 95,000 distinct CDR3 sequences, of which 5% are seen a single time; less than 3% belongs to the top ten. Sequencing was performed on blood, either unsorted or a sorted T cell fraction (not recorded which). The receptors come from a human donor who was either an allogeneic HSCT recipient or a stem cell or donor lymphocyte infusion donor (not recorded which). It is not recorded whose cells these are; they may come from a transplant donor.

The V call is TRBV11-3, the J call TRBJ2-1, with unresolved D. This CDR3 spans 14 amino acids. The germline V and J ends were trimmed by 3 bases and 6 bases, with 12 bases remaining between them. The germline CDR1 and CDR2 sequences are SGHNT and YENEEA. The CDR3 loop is CASSFIRFPNEQFF. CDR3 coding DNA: TGTGCCAGCAGCTTTATCCGCTTCCCCAATGAGCAGTTCTTC.

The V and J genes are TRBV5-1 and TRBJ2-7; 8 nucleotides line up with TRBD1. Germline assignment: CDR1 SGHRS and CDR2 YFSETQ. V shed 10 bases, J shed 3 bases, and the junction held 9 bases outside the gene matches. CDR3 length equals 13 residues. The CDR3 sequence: CAVNSGTGYEQYF. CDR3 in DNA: TGCGCCGTCAACTCCGGGACAGGCTACGAGCAGTACTTC.

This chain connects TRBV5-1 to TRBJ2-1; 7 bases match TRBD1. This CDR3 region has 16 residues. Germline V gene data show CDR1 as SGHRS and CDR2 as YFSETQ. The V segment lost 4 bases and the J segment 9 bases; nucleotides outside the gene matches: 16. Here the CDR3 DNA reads TGCGCCAGCAGCATCGGAGACAGGGCCCGGGCACCTGAGCAGTTCTTC. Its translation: CASSIGDRARAPEQFF.

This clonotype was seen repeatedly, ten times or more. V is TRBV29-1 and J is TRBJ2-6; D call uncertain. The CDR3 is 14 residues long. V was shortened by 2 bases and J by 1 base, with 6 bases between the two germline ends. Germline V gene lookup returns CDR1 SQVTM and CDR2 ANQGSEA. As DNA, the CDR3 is TGCAGCGTTGAACAGGAATCTGGGGCCAACGTCCTGACTTTC. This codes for CSVEQESGANVLTF.

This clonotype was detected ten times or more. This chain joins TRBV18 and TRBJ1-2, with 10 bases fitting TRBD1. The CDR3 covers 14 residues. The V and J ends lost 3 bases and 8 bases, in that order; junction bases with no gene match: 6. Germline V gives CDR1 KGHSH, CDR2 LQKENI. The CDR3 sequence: CASSPEGQGSGYTF. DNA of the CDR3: TGTGCCAGCTCACCGGAGGGACAGGGGTCCGGCTACACCTTC.

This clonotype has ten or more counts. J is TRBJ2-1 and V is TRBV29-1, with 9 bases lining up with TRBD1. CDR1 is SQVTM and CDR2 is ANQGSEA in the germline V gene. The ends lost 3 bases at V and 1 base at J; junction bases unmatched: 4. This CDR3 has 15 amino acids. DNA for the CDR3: TGCAGCGTTGAGGGGACAGGGAGGTCCTACAATGAGCAGTTCTTC. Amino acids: CSVEGTGRSYNEQFF.

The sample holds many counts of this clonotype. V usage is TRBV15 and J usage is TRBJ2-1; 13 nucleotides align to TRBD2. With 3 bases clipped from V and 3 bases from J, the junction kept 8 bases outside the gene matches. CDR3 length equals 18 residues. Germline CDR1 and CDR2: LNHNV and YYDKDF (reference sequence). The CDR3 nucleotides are TGTGCCACCAGCAGGGGGAAGGGGACTAGCGGGGTCTACAATGAGCAGTTCTTC. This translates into CATSRGKGTSGVYNEQFF.

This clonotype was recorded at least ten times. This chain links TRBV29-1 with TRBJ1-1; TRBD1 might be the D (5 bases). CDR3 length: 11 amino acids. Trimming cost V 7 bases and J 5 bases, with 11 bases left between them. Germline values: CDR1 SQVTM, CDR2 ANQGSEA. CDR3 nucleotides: TGCAGCGGGGGGAGGAATACTGAAGCTTTCTTT. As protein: CSGGRNTEAFF.

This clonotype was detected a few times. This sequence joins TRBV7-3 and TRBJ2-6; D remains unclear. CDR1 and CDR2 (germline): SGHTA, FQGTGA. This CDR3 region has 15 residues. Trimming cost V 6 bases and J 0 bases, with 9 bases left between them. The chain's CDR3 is CASSTSSSGANVLTF. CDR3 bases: TGTGCCAGCAGTACTTCCTCCTCTGGGGCCAACGTCCTGACTTTC. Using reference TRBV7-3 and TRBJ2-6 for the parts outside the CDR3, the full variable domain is GAGVSQTPSNKVTEKGKYVELRCDPISGHTALYWYRQSLGQGPEFLIYFQGTGAADDSGLPNDRFFAVRPEGSVSTLKIQRTERGDSAVYLCASSTSSSGANVLTFGAGSRLTVL.

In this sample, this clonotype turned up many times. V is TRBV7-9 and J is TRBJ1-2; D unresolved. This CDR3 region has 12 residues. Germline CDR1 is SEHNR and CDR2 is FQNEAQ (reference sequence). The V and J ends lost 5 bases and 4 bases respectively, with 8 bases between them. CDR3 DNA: TGTGCCAGCAGCCCCGAGTCCTATGGCTACACCTTC. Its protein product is CASSPESYGYTF.

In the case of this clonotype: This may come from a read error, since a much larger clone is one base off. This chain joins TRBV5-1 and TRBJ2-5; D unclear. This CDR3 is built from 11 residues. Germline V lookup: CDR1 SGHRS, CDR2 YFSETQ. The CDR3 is CASSLQETQHF. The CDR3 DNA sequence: TGCGCCAGCAGCCTCCAAGAGACCCAGCACTTC.

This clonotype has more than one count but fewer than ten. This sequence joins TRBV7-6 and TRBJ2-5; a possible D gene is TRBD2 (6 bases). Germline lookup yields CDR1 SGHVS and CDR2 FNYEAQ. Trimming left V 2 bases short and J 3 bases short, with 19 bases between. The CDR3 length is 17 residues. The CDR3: CASSLRVGLNLKETQYF. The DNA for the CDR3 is TGTGCCAGCAGCTTACGCGTGGGACTTAACCTCAAAGAGACCCAGTACTTC.

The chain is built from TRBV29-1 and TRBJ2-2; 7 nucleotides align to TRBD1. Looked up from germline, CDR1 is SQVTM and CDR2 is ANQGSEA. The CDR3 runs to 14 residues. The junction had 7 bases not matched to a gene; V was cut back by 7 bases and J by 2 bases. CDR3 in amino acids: CSAKGQYNTGELFF. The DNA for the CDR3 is TGCAGCGCCAAGGGACAGTACAACACCGGGGAGCTGTTTTTT.

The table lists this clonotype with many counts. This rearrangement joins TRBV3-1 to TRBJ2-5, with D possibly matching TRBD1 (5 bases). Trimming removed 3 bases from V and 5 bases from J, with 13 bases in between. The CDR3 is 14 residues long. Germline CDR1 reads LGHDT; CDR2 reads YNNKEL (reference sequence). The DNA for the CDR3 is TGTGCCAGCAGCCAGGGGCACCAAAGTGAGACCCAGTACTTC. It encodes CASSQGHQSETQYF.

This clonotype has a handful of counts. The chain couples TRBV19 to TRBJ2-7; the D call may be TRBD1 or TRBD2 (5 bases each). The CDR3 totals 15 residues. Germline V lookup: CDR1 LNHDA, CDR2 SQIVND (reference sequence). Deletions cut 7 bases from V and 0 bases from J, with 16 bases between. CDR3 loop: CASTLWGFSSYEQYF. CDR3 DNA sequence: TGTGCCAGTACCCTCTGGGGGTTCAGCTCCTACGAGCAGTACTTC.

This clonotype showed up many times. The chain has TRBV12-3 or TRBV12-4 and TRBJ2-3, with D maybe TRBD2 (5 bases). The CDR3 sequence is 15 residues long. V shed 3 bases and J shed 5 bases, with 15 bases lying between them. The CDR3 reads CASSLRLASGDTQYF. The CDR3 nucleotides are TGTGCCAGCAGTTTGAGGCTAGCTTCGGGAGATACGCAGTATTTT.

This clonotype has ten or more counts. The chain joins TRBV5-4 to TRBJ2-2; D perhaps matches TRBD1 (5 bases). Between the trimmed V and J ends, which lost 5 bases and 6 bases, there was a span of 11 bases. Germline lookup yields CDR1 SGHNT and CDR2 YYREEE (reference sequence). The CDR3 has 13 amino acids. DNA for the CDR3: TGTGCCAGCAGACCCGACAGCGCCGGGGAGCTGTTTTTT. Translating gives CASRPDSAGELFF. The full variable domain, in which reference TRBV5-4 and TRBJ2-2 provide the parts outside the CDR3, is ETGVTQSPTHLIKTRGQQVTLRCSSQSGHNTVSWYQQALGQGPQFIFQYYREEENGRGNFPPRFSGLQFPNYSSELNVNALELDDSALYLCASRPDSAGELFFGEGSRLTVL.

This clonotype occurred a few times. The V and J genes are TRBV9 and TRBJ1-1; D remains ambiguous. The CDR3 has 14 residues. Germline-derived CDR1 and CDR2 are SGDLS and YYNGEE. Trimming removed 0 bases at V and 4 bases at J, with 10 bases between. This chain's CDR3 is CASSVDNFGTEAFF. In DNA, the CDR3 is TGTGCCAGCAGCGTAGACAACTTTGGCACTGAAGCTTTCTTT.

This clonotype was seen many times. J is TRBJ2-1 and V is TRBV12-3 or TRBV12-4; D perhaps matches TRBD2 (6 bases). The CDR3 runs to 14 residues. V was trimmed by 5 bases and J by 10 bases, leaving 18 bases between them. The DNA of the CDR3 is TGTGCCAGCAGTCCCCAAGGTTCTGGGGGGGAGCAGTTCTTC. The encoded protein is CASSPQGSGGEQFF.

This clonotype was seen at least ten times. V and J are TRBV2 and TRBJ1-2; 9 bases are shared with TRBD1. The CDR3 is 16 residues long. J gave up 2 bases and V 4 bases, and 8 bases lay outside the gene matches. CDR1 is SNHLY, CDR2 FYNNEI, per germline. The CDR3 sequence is CASSGGQGHRNYGYTF. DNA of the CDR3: TGTGCCAGCAGTGGAGGACAGGGGCACCGGAACTATGGCTACACCTTC.

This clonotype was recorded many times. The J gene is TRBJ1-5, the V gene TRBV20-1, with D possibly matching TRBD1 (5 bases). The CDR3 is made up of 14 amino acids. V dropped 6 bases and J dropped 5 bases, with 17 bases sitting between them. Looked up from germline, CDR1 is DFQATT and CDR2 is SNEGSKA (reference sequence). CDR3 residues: CSARDRGLDQPQHF. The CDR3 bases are TGCAGTGCCCGAGACAGAGGCCTAGATCAGCCCCAGCATTTT.

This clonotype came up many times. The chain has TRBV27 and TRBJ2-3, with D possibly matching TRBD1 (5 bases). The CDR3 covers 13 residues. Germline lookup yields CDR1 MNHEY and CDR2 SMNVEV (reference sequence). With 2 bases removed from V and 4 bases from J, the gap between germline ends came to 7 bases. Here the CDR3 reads CASSLKGPDTQYF. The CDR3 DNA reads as TGTGCCAGCAGTTTAAAGGGGCCAGATACGCAGTATTTT.